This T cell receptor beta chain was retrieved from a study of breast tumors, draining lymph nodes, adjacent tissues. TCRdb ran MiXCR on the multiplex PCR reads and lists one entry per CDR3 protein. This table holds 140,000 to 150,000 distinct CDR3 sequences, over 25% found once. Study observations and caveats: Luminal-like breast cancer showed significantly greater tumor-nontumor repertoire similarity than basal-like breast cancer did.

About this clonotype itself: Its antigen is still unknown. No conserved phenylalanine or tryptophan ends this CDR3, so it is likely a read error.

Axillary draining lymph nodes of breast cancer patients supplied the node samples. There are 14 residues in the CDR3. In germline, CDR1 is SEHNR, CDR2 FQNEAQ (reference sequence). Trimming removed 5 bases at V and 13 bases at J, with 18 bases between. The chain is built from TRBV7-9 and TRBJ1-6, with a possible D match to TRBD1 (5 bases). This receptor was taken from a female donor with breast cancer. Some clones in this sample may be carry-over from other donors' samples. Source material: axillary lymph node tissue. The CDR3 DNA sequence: TGTGCCAGCAGCCTGGGGCAGGGATTAACCCCCCTCCACCTT. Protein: CASSLGQGLTPLHL.